The TCR beta chain under discussion was sequenced for a study of blood T cell repertoires in COVID-19. The study drew participants aged roughly 18 to 95 years from 24 US areas. Here immunoSEQ multiplex PCR was the method, and the copy in TCRdb shows in-frame clones only, minus some. In the table there are roughly 300,000 clones, around nine tenths of which are singletons. Germline-derived CDR1 and CDR2 are LGHDT and YNNKEL (reference sequence). The CDR3 consists of 17 residues. V shed 2 bases, J shed 2 bases, and the junction held 7 bases outside the gene matches. Sequences were obtained from PBMCs or T cells enriched from blood (not recorded which). The TCR comes from a young woman who had recovered from COVID-19. This rearrangement joins TRBV3-1 (or the pseudogene TRBV3-2) to TRBJ2-3; TRBD1 agrees at 10 bases. CDR3 sequence: CASSQPTGTGDTDTQYF. The CDR3 DNA sequence: TGTGCCAGCAGCCAACCTACCGGGACAGGGGACACAGATACGCAGTATTTT.